These 7 T cell receptor beta chains came from one sample sequenced in a study of response to subunit inactivated influenza vaccine. TCRdb passed the RT-PCR reads through MiXCR, listing each CDR3 protein once. The data hold 500,000 to 550,000 distinct CDR3 sequences, with approximately 7.8% observed a single time. Sequencing used PBMCs from blood, obtained roughly 24 months after vaccination. The receptors were sampled from a man aged 50 to 69 who received an inactivated influenza vaccine.

This clonotype was seen a handful of times. The chain recombines TRBV27 with TRBJ1-5; no clear D gene. The CDR3 has 14 amino acids. V was clipped by 6 bases and J by 0 bases, with 9 bases between them. The germline CDR1 and CDR2 sequences are MNHEY and SMNVEV (reference sequence). The DNA for the CDR3 is TGTGCCAGCAGCCCGATTCATAGCAATCAGCCCCAGCATTTT. Its protein product is CASSPIHSNQPQHF.

In its sample, this clonotype was seen a few times. The CDR3 loop is CSASRNEQFF. The CDR3 region has the DNA TGCAGTGCTAGTAGGAATGAGCAGTTCTTC. This chain uses TRBV20-1 with TRBJ2-1; D is unclear. This CDR3 is 10 amino acids long. The V and J ends lost 3 bases and 7 bases respectively, with 4 bases between them. Germline CDR1 and CDR2: DFQATT and SNEGSKA (reference sequence).

In this sample, this clonotype turned up a few times. This chain links TRBV7-9 with TRBJ1-1; 8 bases fit TRBD1. V lost 1 base to trimming and J lost 0 bases; unmatched junction nucleotides: 4. The CDR3 is 16 residues long. Germline assignment: CDR1 SEHNR and CDR2 FQNEAQ (reference sequence). The CDR3 sequence: CASSLVQGAMNTEAFF. In nucleotides, the CDR3 is TGTGCCAGCAGCTTAGTGCAGGGGGCGATGAACACTGAAGCTTTCTTT.

A few counts support this clonotype. The chain links TRBV12-3 or TRBV12-4 to TRBJ2-1; D ambiguous. There are 15 residues in the CDR3. The V and J ends lost 1 base and 3 bases respectively, with 10 bases between them. The CDR3 loop reads CASSLVQSDYNEQFF. CDR3 sequence (DNA): TGTGCCAGCAGTTTAGTACAGAGCGACTACAATGAGCAGTTCTTC.

This clonotype was counted at least ten times. The rearrangement links TRBV6-2 or TRBV6-3 to TRBJ1-5; D call uncertain. This CDR3 has 12 amino acids. Germline loops: CDR1 MNHEY, CDR2 SVGEGT. V lost 2 bases and J 3 bases, leaving 2 bases between the germline ends. DNA for the CDR3: TGTGCCAGCAGTTACGCCAATCAGCCCCAGCATTTT. Translating it yields CASSYANQPQHF.

This clonotype is a singleton in its sample. A much larger clone differs by one base, so this may be a read error. The rearrangement uses TRBV27 and TRBJ2-2, with a possible D match to TRBD2 (6 bases). The CDR3 sequence is 13 residues long. Germline V gives CDR1 MNHEY, CDR2 SMNVEV (reference sequence). The CDR3 sequence: CASSPGVIGKLFF. In DNA, the CDR3 is TGTGCCAGCAGTCCGGGGGTGATCGGGAAGCTGTTTTTT.

This clonotype was observed at least ten times. The chain uses TRBV12-3 or TRBV12-4 and TRBJ2-7; 7 positions agree with TRBD1. This CDR3 region has 14 residues. V gave up 6 bases and J gave up 7 bases; unmatched junction bases: 12. CDR3: CASSPPIRQGEQYF. The CDR3 DNA follows: TGTGCCAGCAGCCCCCCTATAAGACAGGGAGAGCAGTACTTC.